This passage covers 16 T cell receptor beta chains from one sample sequenced in a study of somatic mutations in cytotoxic T cells in rheumatoid arthritis. TCRdb keeps only in-frame clones here, not all; method: immunoSEQ multiplex PCR. The data hold some 20,000 clones, with less than 85% observed a single time. The sample taken for sequencing was CD8+ T cells sorted from blood. The receptor set was obtained from a woman aged 55-70 years in good health.

This clone was observed a few times. The chain joins TRBV7-9 to TRBJ1-4, with no clear D. Looked up from germline, CDR1 is SEHNR and CDR2 is FQNEAQ (reference sequence). Trimming left V 1 base short and J 6 bases short, with 12 bases between. CDR3 length equals 15 residues. CDR3 DNA sequence: TGTGCCAGCAGCTTAGAGTCTCAATCCGATGAAAAACTGTTTTTT. Protein: CASSLESQSDEKLFF.

The rearrangement uses TRBV19 and TRBJ2-7; D ambiguous. V was trimmed by 4 bases and J by 0 bases, leaving 16 bases between them. The CDR3 covers 16 residues. From germline, CDR1 is LNHDA and CDR2 SQIVND (reference sequence). Written as DNA, the CDR3 is TGTGCCAGTAGTAGGGTGAGGAATGGGAACTCCTACGAGCAGTACTTC. Its translation is CASSRVRNGNSYEQYF.

This clone was found a few times. V is TRBV9 and J is TRBJ1-2; possible D gene TRBD1, 5 bases. Germline V gives CDR1 SGDLS, CDR2 YYNGEE. The length of the CDR3 is 18 residues. V was cut by 0 bases and J by 5 bases, with 23 bases left in between. CDR3 region: CASSVGVLSDTPVYGYTF. DNA for the CDR3: TGTGCCAGCAGCGTAGGGGTACTATCGGACACCCCTGTGTATGGCTACACCTTC.

The V gene is TRBV14, the J gene TRBJ1-2; D is unresolved. The CDR3 is 12 residues long. V was cut by 1 base and J by 3 bases, with 3 bases left in between. Germline values: CDR1 SGHDN, CDR2 FVKESK. The CDR3 DNA follows: TGTGCCAGCAGCCAAGGAGACTATGGCTACACCTTC. Protein product: CASSQGDYGYTF.

The chain's CDR3 is CASSEHLGQGDTEAFF. In DNA form, the CDR3 reads TGTGCCAGCAGTGAACACCTAGGACAGGGGGACACTGAAGCTTTCTTT. The J gene is TRBJ1-1, the V gene TRBV2, with TRBD1 identical over 10 bases. The CDR3 spans 16 residues. Germline CDR1 SNHLY, CDR2 FYNNEI. V was clipped by 2 bases and J by 3 bases; unmatched bases: 6. The whole variable domain, remainder taken from reference TRBV2 and TRBJ1-1, is EPEVTQTPSHQVTQMGQEVILRCVPISNHLYFYWYRQILGQKVEFLVSFYNNEISEKSEIFDDQFSVERPDGSNFTLKIRSTKLEDSAMYFCASSEHLGQGDTEAFFGQGTRLTVV.

This sequence joins TRBV4-1 and TRBJ1-1; the D is unclear. From germline, CDR1 is MGHRA and CDR2 YSYEKL. The germline V and J ends were trimmed by 6 bases and 2 bases, with 19 bases remaining between them. The CDR3 is made up of 16 amino acids. The CDR3 sequence is CASSLDLSAINTEAFF. As DNA, the CDR3 is TGCGCCAGCAGTTTGGATCTTTCAGCTATAAACACTGAAGCTTTCTTT.

This sequence joins TRBV7-8 and TRBJ2-7; 7 bases line up with TRBD1. Per the germline V gene, CDR1 is SGHVS and CDR2 is FQNEAQ. The CDR3 totals 15 residues. Trimming took 5 bases from V and 0 from J; bases not matched to a gene: 7. CDR3 region: CASSIWGQFSYEQYF. CDR3 nucleotide sequence: TGTGCCAGCAGCATCTGGGGACAGTTCTCCTACGAGCAGTACTTC.

The chain is built from TRBV5-6 and TRBJ2-7; 11 bases map to TRBD2. V was clipped by 0 bases and J by 2 bases; unmatched bases: 7. The CDR3 consists of 17 residues. Looked up from germline, CDR1 is SGHDT and CDR2 is YYEEEE. The CDR3 bases are TGTGCCAGCAGCTTGGGGGCTAGCGGGAGGTTGGCCTACGAGCAGTACTTC. Protein: CASSLGASGRLAYEQYF.

V and J are TRBV7-7 and TRBJ2-1, with 11 bases fitting TRBD2. Trimming at V came to 3 bases and at J to 8 bases, leaving 12 bases not matched to a gene. In germline, CDR1 is SSHAT, CDR2 FNYEAQ (reference sequence). The CDR3 sequence is 17 residues long. The CDR3 protein is CASSFSATSGIGDEQFF. CDR3 DNA sequence: TGTGCCAGCAGCTTCTCAGCGACTAGCGGGATTGGGGATGAGCAGTTCTTC.

V usage is TRBV11-1 and J usage is TRBJ2-7; 13 positions match TRBD2. The CDR3 consists of 14 residues. CDR1 SGHAT and CDR2 FQDESV come from the germline V gene (reference sequence). The V and J ends lost 4 bases and 5 bases, in that order; junction bases with no gene match: 2. As DNA, the CDR3 is TGTGCCAGCAGCTGGACTAGCGGGAGTGACGAGCAGTACTTC. Amino acid sequence: CASSWTSGSDEQYF.

The CDR3 bases are TGTGCCAGCAGCGTAGGGTCAGGAAGGGGCGAGTTCGGAGCTAACTATGGCTACACCTTC. Translation gives CASSVGSGRGEFGANYGYTF. The chain employs TRBV9 and TRBJ1-2, with D possibly matching TRBD1 (5 bases). Germline V gene data show CDR1 as SGDLS and CDR2 as YYNGEE. Trimming shortened V by 0 bases and J by 0 bases, and 24 bases separated the two germline ends. This CDR3 has 20 residues.

The chain links TRBV4-2 to TRBJ2-3; 8 nucleotides agree with TRBD1. V lost 2 bases, J lost 4 bases, and 2 bases stayed unmatched. The CDR3 has 14 amino acids. CDR1 is LGHNA, CDR2 YNFKEQ, per germline. CDR3 sequence: CASSQSQGADTQYF. CDR3 bases: TGTGCCAGCAGCCAATCACAGGGGGCAGATACGCAGTATTTT.

V gene TRBV5-4 combines with J gene TRBJ1-2, with D perhaps matching TRBD1 (6 bases). CDR3 length: 15 residues. Germline CDR1 and CDR2: SGHNT and YYREEE (reference sequence). V was clipped by 6 bases and J by 2 bases, with 17 bases between them. The CDR3 loop is CASILLGAANYGYTF. The CDR3 coding sequence is TGTGCCAGCATTCTACTGGGGGCAGCGAACTATGGCTACACCTTC.

V and J are TRBV6-5 and TRBJ2-1, with TRBD1 as a possible D gene (5 bases). CDR1 is MNHEY, CDR2 SVGAGI, per germline. Trimming shortened V by 0 bases and J by 12 bases, and 18 bases separated the two germline ends. The CDR3 has 15 residues. DNA of the CDR3: TGTGCCAGCAGTTACTCAGGGGCAAGTCCTCAAGGGCAGTTCTTC. Its translation is CASSYSGASPQGQFF.

V and J are TRBV4-2 and TRBJ2-1; D not certain. Trimming left V 4 bases short and J 7 bases short, with 11 bases between. The CDR3 length is 13 residues. CDR1 is LGHNA and CDR2 is YNFKEQ in the germline V gene. The CDR3 reads CASSRALGNEQFF. The CDR3 region has the DNA TGTGCCAGCAGCCGCGCATTAGGAAATGAGCAGTTCTTC.

J is TRBJ2-5 and V is TRBV4-2; TRBD2 agrees at 7 bases. Germline V gene data show CDR1 as LGHNA and CDR2 as YNFKEQ. The trim removed 3 bases at V and 4 bases at J, leaving 2 bases unmatched. The CDR3 is 13 amino acids. For the CDR3, the DNA is TGTGCCAGCAGCCAGTGGGAGGGAGAGACCCAGTACTTC. It yields the protein CASSQWEGETQYF.